The 21 T cell receptor beta chains given below trace back to one sample, sequenced in a study of blood T cell repertoires in COVID-19. Libraries were prepared by immunoSEQ multiplex PCR; TCRdb keeps only in-frame clonotypes and omits some of them. The data show 150,000 to 200,000 clones, roughly four fifths seen once. Sequencing was carried out using peripheral blood. These TCRs come from a woman in her 70s with COVID-19, enrolled during active disease.

V gene TRBV7-2 combines with J gene TRBJ2-3; TRBD2 agrees at 9 bases. The CDR3 is 15 amino acids. J gave up 1 base and V 2 bases, and 1 base lay outside the gene matches. Germline V gene sequence: CDR1 SGHTA, CDR2 FQGNSA. The CDR3, as DNA: TGTGCCAGCAGCTTATTAGCGGGAGGCACAGATACGCAGTATTTT. It yields the protein CASSLLAGGTDTQYF.

The chain combines TRBV6-5 with TRBJ2-1, with TRBD2 matching over 9 bases. The V and J ends lost 0 bases and 9 bases, in that order; junction bases with no gene match: 6. Germline V gene sequence: CDR1 MNHEY, CDR2 SVGAGI. The CDR3 totals 15 residues. The CDR3 DNA reads as TGTGCCAGCAGTTACTCGGATAGCGGGAGAACTGAGCAGTTCTTC. Its protein product is CASSYSDSGRTEQFF.

The chain couples TRBV7-8 to TRBJ2-1; D is ambiguous. Germline CDR1 SGHVS, CDR2 FQNEAQ. V shed 4 bases and J shed 3 bases, with 13 bases lying between them. The CDR3 spans 15 residues. The CDR3 DNA reads TGTGCCAGCAGCTCGCGACTGGTGAACTACAATGAGCAGTTCTTC. This translates into CASSSRLVNYNEQFF.

V is TRBV10-3 and J is TRBJ1-6; 7 bases fit TRBD1. V gave up 0 bases and J gave up 7 bases; unmatched junction bases: 9. The CDR3 has 17 residues. Per the germline V gene, CDR1 is ENHRY and CDR2 is SYGVKD. DNA of the CDR3: TGTGCCATCAGTGAGTCAGTTGGGGCAGGGGGGAATTCACCCCTCCACTTT. Translation: CAISESVGAGGNSPLHF.

V and J are TRBV12-3 or TRBV12-4 and TRBJ2-5; D gene unclear. The CDR3 contains 13 residues. Trimming left V 8 bases short and J 2 bases short, with 12 bases between. CDR3 sequence (DNA): TGTGCCAGCCGGAAGGTACAGCAAGAGACCCAGTACTTC. Protein product: CASRKVQQETQYF.

This clone appeared once. The CDR3 region has the DNA TGTGCCAGCTCACCAGACAACAGCCCAGAGCCCCAGCATTTT. Its protein product is CASSPDNSPEPQHF. The chain recombines TRBV18 with TRBJ1-5; no clear D gene. This CDR3 is 14 amino acids long. Between the trimmed V and J ends, which lost 2 bases and 8 bases, there was a span of 13 bases. In germline, CDR1 is KGHSH, CDR2 LQKENI.

Only a few counts were recorded for this clone. The V gene is TRBV27, the J gene TRBJ1-5, with 8 bases matching TRBD1. Germline V gene sequence: CDR1 MNHEY, CDR2 SMNVEV (reference sequence). With V trimmed by 3 bases and J by 7 bases, 14 bases remained unmatched. The CDR3 length is 17 residues. CDR3 DNA sequence: TGTGCCAGCAGTTTGTTTCGGGACAGGAGGGGAGGGCAGCCCCAGCATTTT. This sequence encodes CASSLFRDRRGGQPQHF.

This sequence joins TRBV19 and TRBJ2-4; D might be TRBD2 (5 bases). The ends were cut back, 3 bases at V and 8 bases at J, with 11 bases in the middle. The CDR3 contains 13 residues. Per germline, CDR1 LNHDA and CDR2 SQIVND (reference sequence). CDR3 nucleotide sequence: TGTGCCAGTAGTATTGCGGGTGGTGACATTCAGTACTTC. Residues: CASSIAGGDIQYF.

The chain recombines TRBV28 with TRBJ2-1, with 9 bases matching TRBD2. The germline V gene encodes CDR1 MDHEN and CDR2 SYDVKM. This CDR3 has 15 residues. J was trimmed by 1 base and V by 8 bases; bases with no gene match: 6. The CDR3 region is CASGASGRSYNEQFF. The CDR3 DNA is TGTGCCAGCGGGGCGAGCGGGAGGTCCTACAATGAGCAGTTCTTC.

This chain uses TRBV18 with TRBJ2-7; 8 bases are shared with TRBD2. From germline, CDR1 is KGHSH and CDR2 LQKENI. Losses at the gene ends were 5 bases for V and 0 bases for J; bases not matched to a gene: 9. The CDR3 loop spans 16 amino acids. The CDR3: CASSSLTSGVSYEQYF. The CDR3 DNA is TGTGCCAGCTCATCCCTTACTAGCGGCGTCTCCTACGAGCAGTACTTC.

The chain has TRBV18 and TRBJ2-1; 8 positions agree with TRBD2. From germline, CDR1 is KGHSH and CDR2 LQKENI. With V trimmed by 6 bases and J by 3 bases, 7 bases remained unmatched. The CDR3 is 15 residues long. CDR3 bases: TGTGCCAGCTCCCCAGTAGCGGGAAACTACAATGAGCAGTTCTTC. Protein sequence: CASSPVAGNYNEQFF.

The gene calls are TRBV3-1 (or the pseudogene TRBV3-2) and TRBJ1-2; D not resolved. Germline CDR1 LGHDT, CDR2 YNNKEL (reference sequence). The CDR3 is 15 residues long. The V gene lost 2 bases and the J gene lost 8 bases, with 18 bases spanning the gap. The DNA of the CDR3 is TGTGCCAGCAGCCAAAGAGGGTGGAGTTTAGGGGGCTACACCTTC. It translates to CASSQRGWSLGGYTF.

The chain employs TRBV29-1 and TRBJ2-7; 12 bases map to TRBD2. With V trimmed by 6 bases and J by 3 bases, 9 bases remained unmatched. Germline loops: CDR1 SQVTM, CDR2 ANQGSEA. This CDR3 region has 15 residues. CDR3 DNA: TGCAGCGTCCGGCCTCGACTAGCGGGAGTCTACGAGCAGTACTTC. Its translation is CSVRPRLAGVYEQYF.

Here the CDR3 DNA reads TGTGCCAGCAGCCCAAGGACAGGGTATGGCTACACCTTC. This gives the protein CASSPRTGYGYTF. The chain employs TRBV3-1 (or the pseudogene TRBV3-2) and TRBJ1-2; 8 nucleotides align to TRBD1. Trimming took 4 bases from V and 5 from J; bases not matched to a gene: 3. The CDR3 extends over 13 amino acids. Germline CDR1 and CDR2: LGHDT and YNNKEL (reference sequence).

The V and J genes are TRBV18 and TRBJ1-1; D gene ambiguous. Between the trimmed V and J ends, which lost 5 bases and 8 bases, there was a span of 24 bases. This CDR3 spans 16 amino acids. In germline, CDR1 is KGHSH, CDR2 LQKENI. The CDR3 DNA follows: TGTGCCAGCTCAGCCCTAAATTTACCGGGAGGGCTAGAAGCTTTCTTT. Its protein product is CASSALNLPGGLEAFF. The full variable domain, rest sourced from reference TRBV18 and TRBJ1-1, is NAGVMQNPRHLVRRRGQEARLRCSPMKGHSHVYWYRQLPEEGLKFMVYLQKENIIDESGMPKERFSAEFPKEGPSILRIQQVVRGDSAAYFCASSALNLPGGLEAFFGQGTRLTVV.

V is TRBV28 and J is TRBJ1-2, with D unresolved. The CDR3 extends over 13 amino acids. Trimming left V 2 bases short and J 6 bases short, with 10 bases between. Germline CDR1 and CDR2: MDHEN and SYDVKM. DNA for the CDR3: TGTGCCAGCAGTTTAAAGGGAGGACATGGCTACACCTTC. Amino acids: CASSLKGGHGYTF.

The gene calls are TRBV19 and TRBJ2-1; D may be TRBD1 (6 bases). This CDR3 has 14 amino acids. Trimming removed 0 bases from V and 9 bases from J, with 12 bases in between. Germline CDR1 LNHDA, CDR2 SQIVND (reference sequence). The DNA for the CDR3 is TGTGCCAGTAGTATAGATAGGGGGACGGGTGAGCAGTTCTTC. It codes for CASSIDRGTGEQFF.

This clone was detected only a few times. The V and J genes are TRBV7-9 and TRBJ2-7; TRBD2 aligns across 10 bases. The length of the CDR3 is 16 residues. Trimming at V came to 4 bases and at J to 3 bases, leaving 9 bases not matched to a gene. Germline-derived CDR1 and CDR2 are SEHNR and FQNEAQ (reference sequence). The CDR3 bases are TGTGCCAGCAGCTCCCCAGCCCTAGCGGGAGTCTACGAGCAGTACTTC. It codes for CASSSPALAGVYEQYF. The full variable domain, completed using reference TRBV7-9 and TRBJ2-7, is DTGVSQNPRHKITKRGQNVTFRCDPISEHNRLYWYRQTLGQGPEFLTYFQNEAQLEKSRLLSDRFSAERPKGSFSTLEIQRTEQGDSAMYLCASSSPALAGVYEQYFGPGTRLTVT.

The rearrangement links TRBV7-2 to TRBJ2-7; 11 bases line up with TRBD2. The CDR3 contains 18 residues. Germline V gene lookup returns CDR1 SGHTA and CDR2 FQGNSA. V trimming: 6 bases; J trimming: 0 bases; junction bases outside the gene matches: 13. In DNA, the CDR3 is TGTGCCAGCAGGTCCTACCCGACTAGCGGGACCAGCTCCTACGAGCAGTACTTC. Protein product: CASRSYPTSGTSSYEQYF.

This chain connects TRBV7-3 to TRBJ2-3; 15 nucleotides match TRBD2. V was pared by 5 bases and J by 5 bases, with 2 bases of the junction left unmatched. CDR3 length: 15 residues. CDR1 is SGHTA and CDR2 is FQGTGA in the germline V gene. This CDR3 reads CASSLGLAGGDTQYF. CDR3 DNA sequence: TGTGCCAGCAGCCTGGGACTAGCGGGAGGAGATACGCAGTATTTT.

CDR3 sequence reads: CASSQGLAGVKGNEQFF. The CDR3 nucleotides are TGTGCCAGCAGCCAAGGACTAGCGGGAGTAAAGGGCAATGAGCAGTTCTTC. The chain couples TRBV3-1 (or the pseudogene TRBV3-2) to TRBJ2-1; 12 bases agree with TRBD2. Germline V gene data show CDR1 as LGHDT and CDR2 as YNNKEL (reference sequence). This CDR3 region has 17 residues. The ends lost 1 base at V and 6 bases at J; junction bases unmatched: 7.